The 22 T cell receptor beta chains in this list originate from one sample, sequenced in a study of shared clonotypes between healthy human individuals. Naive CD8 populations comprised CD45RO-negative cells positively selected for CCR7, excluding terminally differentiated effector memory CD45RA+ cells. Produced via immunoSEQ multiplex PCR; TCRdb's table is partial and in-frame only. The data show around 1.9 million clones, with around 93% seen just once and about 1.6% held by the top ten. The sequencing sample was made of naive CD8+ T cells from PBMCs. All receptors derive from a man younger than 35 in good health. Some clones in this sample may be carry-over from other donors' samples.

This clone appeared once. This chain uses TRBV19 with TRBJ2-1, with D maybe TRBD2 (6 bases). The germline V gene encodes CDR1 LNHDA and CDR2 SQIVND (reference sequence). This CDR3 has 14 amino acids. Deletions cut 2 bases from V and 5 bases from J, with 10 bases between. The chain's CDR3 is CASSIMGGNNEQFF. The CDR3 bases are TGTGCCAGTAGTATAATGGGCGGGAACAATGAGCAGTTCTTC.

This clone was detected a few times. The rearrangement joins TRBV7-9 to TRBJ1-2, with D tentatively TRBD1 (5 bases). This CDR3 spans 15 amino acids. The germline gives CDR1 SEHNR, CDR2 FQNEAQ (reference sequence). The V gene lost 5 bases and the J gene lost 1 base, with 14 bases spanning the gap. CDR3 nucleotides: TGTGCCAGCAGCCTAGTGGGGCCGAATAACTATGGCTACACCTTC. Its protein is CASSLVGPNNYGYTF.

This clone occurred a few times. The chain joins TRBV10-1 to TRBJ2-7; no clear D. The CDR3 is 13 amino acids. Germline values: CDR1 WNHNN, CDR2 SYGVQD (reference sequence). V was trimmed by 1 base and J by 6 bases, leaving 10 bases between them. The CDR3, as DNA: TGCGCCAGCAGTGAGTTAGGCAGCATCGAGCAGTACTTC. Protein product: CASSELGSIEQYF.

The V call is TRBV27, the J call TRBJ1-2; the match to TRBD1 covers 8 bases. CDR3 length: 14 amino acids. V dropped 6 bases and J dropped 3; count of bases not matched to a gene: 6. The germline V gene has CDR1 MNHEY and CDR2 SMNVEV (reference sequence). CDR3: CASRDRGLDYGYTF. In DNA form, the CDR3 reads TGTGCCAGCAGAGACAGGGGTCTAGACTATGGCTACACCTTC.

The rearrangement links TRBV19 to TRBJ2-7; D gene ambiguous. From germline, CDR1 is LNHDA and CDR2 SQIVND (reference sequence). The CDR3 loop spans 16 amino acids. The ends were cut back, 1 base at V and 2 bases at J, with 15 bases in the middle. The CDR3 protein is CASSIVQFFYPYEQYF. In nucleotides, the CDR3 is TGTGCCAGTAGTATAGTCCAATTTTTTTACCCCTACGAGCAGTACTTC. Based on the CDR3 plus reference TRBV19 and TRBJ2-7, the full variable domain is DGGITQSPKYLFRKEGQNVTLSCEQNLNHDAMYWYRQDPGQGLRLIYYSQIVNDFQKGDIAEGYSVSREKKESFPLTVTSAQKNPTAFYLCASSIVQFFYPYEQYFGPGTRLTVT.

The chain is built from TRBV4-3 and TRBJ2-3, with D perhaps TRBD2 (6 bases). Trimming stripped 2 bases from V and 6 bases from J, with 9 bases between. The germline V gene encodes CDR1 LGHNA and CDR2 YSLEER. This CDR3 spans 13 amino acids. Written as DNA, the CDR3 is TGCGCCAGCAGCCAATCTCTAGCGGATACGCAGTATTTT. The encoded protein is CASSQSLADTQYF.

V usage is TRBV6-1 and J usage is TRBJ1-5; possible D gene TRBD1, 5 bases. The CDR3 is 16 amino acids. Trimming took off 3 bases at V and 2 bases at J, with 14 bases between the two ends. CDR1 is MNHNS, CDR2 SASEGT, per germline. The CDR3 sequence: CASSEGGGYRNQPQHF. The CDR3 nucleotides read TGTGCCAGCAGTGAGGGTGGGGGGTATCGCAATCAGCCCCAGCATTTT.

The chain recombines TRBV5-1 with TRBJ2-2; D gene ambiguous. V was clipped by 0 bases and J by 6 bases, with 12 bases between them. The CDR3 length is 15 residues. The V gene's germline CDR1 is SGHRS and CDR2 YFSETQ. Here the CDR3 DNA reads TGCGCCAGCAGCTTGGATGGGCGGCGCGCCGGGGAGCTGTTTTTT. Protein sequence: CASSLDGRRAGELFF.

The chain links TRBV7-6 to TRBJ1-5, with TRBD1 matching over 8 bases. CDR3 length: 17 residues. Germline lookup yields CDR1 SGHVS and CDR2 FNYEAQ. After removal of 5 bases from V and 0 bases from J, the junction contained 9 bases not matched to a gene. CDR3 DNA: TGTGCCAGCAGCCCGGGGACAGGCGAATATAGCAATCAGCCCCAGCATTTT. Translated, it gives CASSPGTGEYSNQPQHF.

Concerning this clone itself: This sample also contains other DNA sequences that code for the same CDR3. This chain uses TRBV25-1 with TRBJ2-3; a possible D gene is TRBD1 (5 bases). V was pared by 1 base and J by 1 base, with 9 bases between. In germline, CDR1 is MGHDK, CDR2 SYGVNS. CDR3 size: 15 residues. The CDR3 coding sequence is TGTGCCAGCAGTGAATGGGAAGGGGGCACAGATACGCAGTATTTT. Translating gives CASSEWEGGTDTQYF.

The chain carries TRBV11-2 and TRBJ2-1; the match to TRBD2 covers 8 bases. In germline, CDR1 is SGHAT, CDR2 FQNNGV. This CDR3 has 17 amino acids. The V and J ends lost 5 bases and 8 bases, in that order; junction bases with no gene match: 17. The CDR3 region has the DNA TGTGCCAGCAGCCATATCGGACTAGCCTCAAGGGGCGATGAGCAGTTCTTC. This gives the protein CASSHIGLASRGDEQFF.

The chain is built from TRBV15 and TRBJ2-7; TRBD2 aligns across 7 bases. Trimming took 4 bases from V and 0 from J; bases not matched to a gene: 9. The CDR3 consists of 16 residues. The germline gives CDR1 LNHNV, CDR2 YYDKDF (reference sequence). CDR3 sequence: CATSNTLAGASYEQYF. CDR3 DNA: TGTGCCACCAGCAACACCCTGGCGGGAGCCTCCTACGAGCAGTACTTC.

The chain combines TRBV4-1 with TRBJ2-5; 7 nucleotides match TRBD2. The CDR3 spans 14 residues. CDR1 and CDR2 (germline): MGHRA, YSYEKL. Trimming cost V 5 bases and J 3 bases; bases outside gene matches: 6. DNA of the CDR3: TGCGCCAGCAGCTTAGAGGGGAGGGAAGAGACCCAGTACTTC. Protein sequence: CASSLEGREETQYF.

This clone showed up just a few times. The V call is TRBV7-9, the J call TRBJ1-3, with D perhaps TRBD1 (5 bases). The CDR3 totals 15 residues. Deletions cut 4 bases from V and 8 bases from J, with 18 bases between. Germline CDR1 SEHNR, CDR2 FQNEAQ (reference sequence). CDR3 protein: CASSYTTRDPDTIYF. CDR3 in DNA: TGTGCCAGCAGCTACACCACCCGGGACCCGGACACCATATATTTT.

This clone was found a few times. This chain uses TRBV5-1 with TRBJ1-5, with D possibly being TRBD1 (5 bases). V was trimmed by 4 bases and J by 0 bases, leaving 11 bases between them. Germline CDR1 is SGHRS and CDR2 is YFSETQ. This CDR3 has 15 residues. The DNA of the CDR3 is TGCGCCAGCAGCACACAGGTTTATAGCAATCAGCCCCAGCATTTT. This gives the protein CASSTQVYSNQPQHF.

This chain joins TRBV7-8 and TRBJ2-5; 13 bases align to TRBD2. Germline CDR1 is SGHVS and CDR2 is FQNEAQ. Trimming at V came to 5 bases and at J to 7 bases, leaving 7 bases not matched to a gene. This CDR3 is built from 15 residues. DNA of the CDR3: TGTGCCAGCAGCGCCACTAGCGGGAGGGCCGGGACCCAGTACTTC. This translates into CASSATSGRAGTQYF.

The chain has TRBV28 and TRBJ2-7; 11 nucleotides match TRBD2. The CDR3 spans 15 residues. From germline, CDR1 is MDHEN and CDR2 SYDVKM. With 5 bases clipped from V and 3 bases from J, the junction kept 6 bases outside the gene matches. CDR3 region: CASSSYSGRDYEQYF. The CDR3, as DNA: TGTGCCAGCAGTAGTTATAGCGGGAGGGACTACGAGCAGTACTTC.

The chain employs TRBV10-2 and TRBJ2-3; D is unresolved. The germline gives CDR1 WSHSY, CDR2 SAAADI. The germline V and J ends were trimmed by 4 bases and 3 bases, with 8 bases remaining between them. The CDR3 covers 13 residues. The CDR3 DNA reads TGCGCCAGCAGTGCGTACCGAACAGATACGCAGTATTTT. Its translation: CASSAYRTDTQYF.

This rearrangement joins TRBV6-6 to TRBJ2-1; D is undetermined. Deletions cut 0 bases from V and 8 bases from J, with 11 bases between. This CDR3 spans 14 amino acids. Germline V gene data show CDR1 as MNHNY and CDR2 as SVGAGI (reference sequence). The chain's CDR3 is CASSYSSGSHEQFF. The CDR3 nucleotides are TGTGCCAGCAGTTACTCCTCCGGGTCTCATGAGCAGTTCTTC.

The chain combines TRBV11-3 with TRBJ2-1, with D unclear. In germline, CDR1 is SGHNT, CDR2 YENEEA. The CDR3 is 13 amino acids. Trimming left V 3 bases short and J 9 bases short, with 12 bases between. The CDR3 region is CASSLTSASEQFF. DNA of the CDR3: TGTGCCAGCAGCTTGACTTCAGCCAGTGAGCAGTTCTTC.

The sample holds one count of this clone. This chain uses TRBV19 with TRBJ1-1, with D perhaps matching TRBD1 (5 bases). Germline V CDR1 and CDR2: LNHDA, SQIVND (reference sequence). The CDR3 totals 13 residues. Trimming removed 3 bases from V and 5 bases from J, with 10 bases in between. The CDR3 is CASSIRGWTEAFF. CDR3 nucleotide sequence: TGTGCCAGTAGTATTAGGGGATGGACTGAAGCTTTCTTT.

This chain joins TRBV15 and TRBJ1-5; maybe TRBD1 (6 bases). V was clipped by 11 bases and J by 4 bases, with 15 bases between them. Germline V CDR1 and CDR2: LNHNV, YYDKDF (reference sequence). The CDR3 sequence is 13 residues long. The CDR3 sequence: CAVGGGRNQPQHF. CDR3 nucleotides: TGTGCCGTCGGCGGGGGGCGGAATCAGCCCCAGCATTTT.